The sequence of this T cell receptor (beta chain) was determined in a study of radiotherapy plus CTLA-4 blockade in lung cancer. Study overall: Disease control was seen in approximately 31% of patients, objective responses in roughly 17%. General study results and limits: TCR clones from tumors expanded in blood after radiotherapy plus ipilimumab.

This clone is classed as medium-sized. Its antigen is as yet unknown. The protocol was immunoSEQ multiplex PCR, while the TCRdb copy is restricted to in-frame clones and leaves out a portion. The sample holds tens of thousands of clones, approximately 72% seen once. Chemo-refractory metastatic non-small-cell lung cancer patients underwent focal radiation alongside CTLA-4 blockade with ipilimumab. The germline V gene encodes CDR1 MGHRA and CDR2 YSYEKL. The CDR3 is made up of 17 amino acids. V lost 2 bases to trimming and J lost 5 bases; unmatched junction nucleotides: 13. The sample here was peripheral blood, taken from a patient treated with radiotherapy plus ipilimumab. The chain carries TRBV4-1 and TRBJ2-7; 9 positions match TRBD1. This TCR was recovered from a human donor with non-small cell lung cancer who had stable disease on radiotherapy plus ipilimumab. The CDR3 protein is CASSQKAGDRARDEQYF. Written as DNA, the CDR3 is TGCGCCAGCAGCCAAAAGGCCGGGGACAGGGCACGGGACGAGCAGTACTTC.